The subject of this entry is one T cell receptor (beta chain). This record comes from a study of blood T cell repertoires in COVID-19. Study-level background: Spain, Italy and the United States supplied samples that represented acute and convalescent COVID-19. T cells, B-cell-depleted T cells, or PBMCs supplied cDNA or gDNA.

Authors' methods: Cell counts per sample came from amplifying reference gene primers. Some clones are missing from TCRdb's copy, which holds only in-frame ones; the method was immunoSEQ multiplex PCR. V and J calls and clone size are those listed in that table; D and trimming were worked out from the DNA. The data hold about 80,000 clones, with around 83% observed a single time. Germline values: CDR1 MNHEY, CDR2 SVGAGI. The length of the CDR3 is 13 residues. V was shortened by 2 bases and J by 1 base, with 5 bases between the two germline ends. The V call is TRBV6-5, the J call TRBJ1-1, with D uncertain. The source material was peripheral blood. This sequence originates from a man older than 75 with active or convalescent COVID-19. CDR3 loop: CASSYTANTEAFF. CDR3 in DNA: TGTGCCAGCAGTTACACAGCGAACACTGAAGCTTTCTTT.